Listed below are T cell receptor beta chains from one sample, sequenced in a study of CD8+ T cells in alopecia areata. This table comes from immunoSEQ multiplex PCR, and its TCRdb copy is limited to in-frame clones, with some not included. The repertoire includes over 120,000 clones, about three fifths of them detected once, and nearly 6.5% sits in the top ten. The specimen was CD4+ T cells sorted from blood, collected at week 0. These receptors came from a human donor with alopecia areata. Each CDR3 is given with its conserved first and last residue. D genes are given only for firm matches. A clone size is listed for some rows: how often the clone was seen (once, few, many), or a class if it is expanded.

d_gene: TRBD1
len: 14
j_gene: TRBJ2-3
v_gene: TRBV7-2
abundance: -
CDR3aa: CASSPGQGADTQYF
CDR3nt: TGTGCCAGCAGCCCAGGACAGGGGGCAGATACGCAGTATTTT

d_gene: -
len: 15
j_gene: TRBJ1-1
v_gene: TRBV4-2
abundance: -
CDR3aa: CASTLNLQVNTEAFF
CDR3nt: TGTGCCAGCACACTAAACCTACAGGTGAACACTGAAGCTTTCTTT

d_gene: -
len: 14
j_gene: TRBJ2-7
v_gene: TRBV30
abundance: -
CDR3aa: CAWPPIGSPYEQYF
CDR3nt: TGTGCCTGGCCCCCAATAGGTTCCCCCTACGAGCAGTACTTC

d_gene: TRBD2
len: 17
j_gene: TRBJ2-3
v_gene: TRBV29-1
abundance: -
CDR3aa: CSVRRLAGTDSTDTQYF
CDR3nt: TGCAGCGTTCGGCGTCTAGCGGGAACGGATAGCACAGATACGCAGTATTTT

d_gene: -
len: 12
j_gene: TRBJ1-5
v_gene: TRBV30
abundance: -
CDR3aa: CAWSGGGQPQHF
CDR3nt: TGTGCCTGGAGTGGAGGGGGGCAGCCCCAGCATTTT

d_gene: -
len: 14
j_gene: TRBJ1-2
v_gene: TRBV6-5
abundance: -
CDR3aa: CATKPGAPNYGYTF
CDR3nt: TGTGCCACCAAACCAGGGGCTCCTAACTATGGCTACACCTTC

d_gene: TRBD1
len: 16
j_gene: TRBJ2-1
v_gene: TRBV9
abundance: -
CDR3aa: CASSSRTGQSYNEQFF
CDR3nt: TGTGCCAGCAGCTCCCGGACAGGGCAGTCCTACAATGAGCAGTTCTTC

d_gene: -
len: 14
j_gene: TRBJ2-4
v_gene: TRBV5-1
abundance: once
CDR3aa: CASSLGQPKNIQYF
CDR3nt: TGCGCCAGCAGCTTGGGGCAGCCCAAAAACATTCAGTACTTC

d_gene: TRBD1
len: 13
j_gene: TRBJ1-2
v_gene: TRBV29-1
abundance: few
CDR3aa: CSVGGQEISGYTF
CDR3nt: TGCAGCGTTGGGGGACAGGAGATTTCGGGCTACACCTTC

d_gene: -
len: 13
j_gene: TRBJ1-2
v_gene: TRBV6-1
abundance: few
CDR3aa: CASSGGRNYGYTF
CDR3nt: TGTGCCAGCAGCGGTGGACGGAACTATGGCTACACCTTC

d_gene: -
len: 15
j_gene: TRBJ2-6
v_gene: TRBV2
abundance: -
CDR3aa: CASRGGIRVANVLTF
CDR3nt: TGTGCCAGCAGGGGCGGCATACGTGTGGCCAACGTCCTGACTTTC

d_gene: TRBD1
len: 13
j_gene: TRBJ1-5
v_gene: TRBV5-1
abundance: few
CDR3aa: CASSLQGPQPQHF
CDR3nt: TGCGCCAGCAGCTTACAGGGGCCTCAGCCCCAGCATTTT

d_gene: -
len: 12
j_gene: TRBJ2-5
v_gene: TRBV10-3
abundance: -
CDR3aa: CAISDTKETQYF
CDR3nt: TGTGCCATCAGTGACACGAAGGAGACCCAGTACTTC

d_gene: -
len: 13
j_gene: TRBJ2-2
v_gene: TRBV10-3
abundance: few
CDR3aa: CAISEGGPGELFF
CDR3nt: TGTGCCATCAGTGAGGGGGGACCCGGGGAGCTGTTTTTT

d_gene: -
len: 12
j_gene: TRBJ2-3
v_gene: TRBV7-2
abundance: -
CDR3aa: CASRKGSDTQYF
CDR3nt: TGTGCCAGCAGAAAGGGATCAGATACGCAGTATTTT

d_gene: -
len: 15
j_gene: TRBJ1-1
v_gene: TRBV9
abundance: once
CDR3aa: CASSVGVGRAIEAFF
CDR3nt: TGTGCCAGCAGCGTAGGGGTGGGCAGGGCGATTGAAGCTTTCTTT

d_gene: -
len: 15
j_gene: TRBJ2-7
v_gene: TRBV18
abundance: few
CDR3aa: CASSESGTVTYEQYF
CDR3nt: TGTGCCAGCTCGGAATCCGGGACGGTGACCTACGAGCAGTACTTC

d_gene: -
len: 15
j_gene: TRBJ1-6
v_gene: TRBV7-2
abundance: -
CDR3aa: CASSPWDGANSPLHF
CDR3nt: TGTGCCAGCAGCCCATGGGACGGAGCAAATTCACCCCTCCACTTT

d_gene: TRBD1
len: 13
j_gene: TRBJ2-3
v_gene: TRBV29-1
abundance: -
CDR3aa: CSARQGAGDTQYF
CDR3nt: TGCAGCGCCCGACAGGGGGCGGGGGATACGCAGTATTTT

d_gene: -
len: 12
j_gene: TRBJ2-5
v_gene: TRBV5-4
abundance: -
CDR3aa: CASSLDGETQYF
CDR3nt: TGTGCCAGCAGTCTTGACGGGGAGACCCAGTACTTC

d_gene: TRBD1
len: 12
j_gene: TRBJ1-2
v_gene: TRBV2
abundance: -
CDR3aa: CASSQGGYGYTF
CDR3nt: TGTGCCAGCAGTCAGGGGGGCTATGGCTACACCTTC

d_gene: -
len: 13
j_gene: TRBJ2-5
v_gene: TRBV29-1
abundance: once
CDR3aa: CSEAGQLQETQYF
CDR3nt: TGCAGCGAGGCGGGACAGCTCCAAGAGACCCAGTACTTC

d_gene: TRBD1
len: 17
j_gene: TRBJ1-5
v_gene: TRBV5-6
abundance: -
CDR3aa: CASSLTGGELGNQPQHF
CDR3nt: TGTGCCAGCAGCTTGACAGGGGGCGAGCTCGGCAATCAGCCCCAGCATTTT

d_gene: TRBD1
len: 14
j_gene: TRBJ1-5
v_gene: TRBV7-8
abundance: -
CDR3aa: CASSSRQGDQPQHF
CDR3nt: TGTGCCAGCAGCTCAAGACAGGGGGATCAGCCCCAGCATTTT

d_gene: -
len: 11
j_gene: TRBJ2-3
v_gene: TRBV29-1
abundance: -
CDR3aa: CSVEDPGTQYF
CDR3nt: TGCAGCGTTGAGGATCCCGGTACGCAGTATTTT

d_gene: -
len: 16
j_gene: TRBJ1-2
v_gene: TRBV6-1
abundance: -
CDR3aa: CASSEALRGYHYGYTF
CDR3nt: TGTGCCAGCAGTGAAGCGCTTCGTGGCTACCACTATGGCTACACCTTC

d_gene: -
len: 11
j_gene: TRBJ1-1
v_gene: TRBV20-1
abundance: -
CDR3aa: CSAGGDTEAFF
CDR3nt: TGCAGTGCGGGGGGGGACACTGAAGCTTTCTTT

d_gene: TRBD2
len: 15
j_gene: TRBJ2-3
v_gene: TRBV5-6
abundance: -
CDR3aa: CASSLLAGGPDTQYF
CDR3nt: TGTGCCAGCAGCCTTCTAGCGGGGGGGCCAGATACGCAGTATTTT

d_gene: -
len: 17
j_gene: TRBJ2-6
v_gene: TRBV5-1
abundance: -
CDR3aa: CASSLGAPGSGANVLTF
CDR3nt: TGCGCCAGCAGCTTGGGCGCCCCGGGCTCTGGGGCCAACGTCCTGACTTTC

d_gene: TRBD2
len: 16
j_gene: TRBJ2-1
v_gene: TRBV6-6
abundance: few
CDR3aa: CASRRGLGGSYNEQFF
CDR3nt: TGTGCCAGCAGGAGGGGACTAGGGGGATCCTACAATGAGCAGTTCTTC

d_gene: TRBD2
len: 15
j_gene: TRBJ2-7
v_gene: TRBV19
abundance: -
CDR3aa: CASSMVGLAAYEQYF
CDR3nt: TGTGCCAGTAGTATGGTGGGACTAGCTGCCTACGAGCAGTACTTC

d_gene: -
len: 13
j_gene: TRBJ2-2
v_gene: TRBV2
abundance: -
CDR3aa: CASKASNTGELFF
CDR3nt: TGTGCCAGCAAGGCCTCCAACACCGGGGAGCTGTTTTTT

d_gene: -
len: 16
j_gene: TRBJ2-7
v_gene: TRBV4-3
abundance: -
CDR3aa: CASSQDSGRDGYEQYF
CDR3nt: TGCGCCAGCAGCCAAGATAGCGGCAGGGATGGCTACGAGCAGTACTTC

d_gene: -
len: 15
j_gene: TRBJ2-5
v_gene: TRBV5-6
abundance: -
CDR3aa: CASSPGHVVQETQYF
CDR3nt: TGTGCCAGCAGCCCGGGACACGTGGTACAAGAGACCCAGTACTTC

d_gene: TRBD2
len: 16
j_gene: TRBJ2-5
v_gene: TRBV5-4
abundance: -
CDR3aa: CASSPRRAGVQETQYF
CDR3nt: TGTGCCAGCAGCCCACGTCGAGCGGGAGTTCAAGAGACCCAGTACTTC

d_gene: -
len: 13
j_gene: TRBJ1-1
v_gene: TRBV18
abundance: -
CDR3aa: CASSTSQATEAFF
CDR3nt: TGTGCCAGCTCAACTTCTCAAGCCACTGAAGCTTTCTTT

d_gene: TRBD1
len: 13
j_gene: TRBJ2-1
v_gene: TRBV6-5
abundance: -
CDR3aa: CASKRTGGNEQFF
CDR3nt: TGTGCCAGCAAAAGGACAGGCGGCAATGAGCAGTTCTTC

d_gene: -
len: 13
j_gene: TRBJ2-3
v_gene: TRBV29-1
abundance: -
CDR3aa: CSVDGQSTDTQYF
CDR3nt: TGCAGCGTTGATGGCCAGAGCACAGATACGCAGTATTTT

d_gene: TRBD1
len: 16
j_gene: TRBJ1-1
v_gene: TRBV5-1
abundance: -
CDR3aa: CASSLEGARMNTEAFF
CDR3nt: TGCGCCAGCAGCTTGGAGGGGGCACGAATGAACACTGAAGCTTTCTTT

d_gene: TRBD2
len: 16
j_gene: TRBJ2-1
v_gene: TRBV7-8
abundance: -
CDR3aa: CASSQSGGTSYNEQFF
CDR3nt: TGTGCCAGCAGCCAGAGCGGGGGGACCTCCTACAATGAGCAGTTCTTC

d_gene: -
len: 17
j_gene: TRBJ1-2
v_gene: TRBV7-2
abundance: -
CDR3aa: CASSPARAGRTNYGYTF
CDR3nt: TGTGCCAGCAGCCCTGCCCGGGCAGGGAGGACTAACTATGGCTACACCTTC

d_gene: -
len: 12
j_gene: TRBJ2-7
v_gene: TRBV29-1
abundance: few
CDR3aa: CSVARVSDEQYF
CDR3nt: TGCAGCGTTGCCCGGGTCAGTGACGAGCAGTACTTC

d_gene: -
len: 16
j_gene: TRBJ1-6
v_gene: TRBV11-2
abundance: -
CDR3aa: CASRSNWGAEIAPLHF
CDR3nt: TGTGCCAGCAGATCAAACTGGGGGGCTGAAATAGCACCCCTCCACTTT

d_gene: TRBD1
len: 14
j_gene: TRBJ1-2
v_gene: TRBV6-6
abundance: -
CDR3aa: CASREGQGAGGYTF
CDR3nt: TGTGCCAGCAGAGAGGGACAGGGGGCAGGTGGCTACACCTTC

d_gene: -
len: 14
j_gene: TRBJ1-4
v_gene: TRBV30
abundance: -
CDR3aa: CAWSVTGRMEKLFF
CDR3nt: TGTGCCTGGAGTGTTACGGGGCGAATGGAAAAACTGTTTTTT

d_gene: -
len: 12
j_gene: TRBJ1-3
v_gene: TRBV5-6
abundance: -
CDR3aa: CASSLGQDTIYF
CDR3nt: TGTGCCAGCAGCTTGGGACAGGACACCATATATTTT

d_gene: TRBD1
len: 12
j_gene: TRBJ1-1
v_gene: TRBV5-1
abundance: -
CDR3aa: CASSWTGSEAFF
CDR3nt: TGCGCCAGCAGCTGGACAGGGAGCGAAGCTTTCTTT

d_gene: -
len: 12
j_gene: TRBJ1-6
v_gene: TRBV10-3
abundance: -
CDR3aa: CAISEPGSPLHF
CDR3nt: TGTGCCATCAGTGAACCGGGTTCGCCCCTCCACTTT

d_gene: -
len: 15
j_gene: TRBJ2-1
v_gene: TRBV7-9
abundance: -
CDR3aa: CASSFILPLNNEQFF
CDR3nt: TGTGCCAGCAGCTTCATCCTCCCTTTGAACAATGAGCAGTTCTTC

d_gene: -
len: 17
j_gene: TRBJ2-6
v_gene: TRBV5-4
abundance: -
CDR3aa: CASSWSFGQAGANVLTF
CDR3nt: TGTGCCAGCAGCTGGTCATTTGGGCAGGCTGGGGCCAACGTCCTGACTTTC

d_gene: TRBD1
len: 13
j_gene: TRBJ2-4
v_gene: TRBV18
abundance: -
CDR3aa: CASSPTGVNIQYF
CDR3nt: TGTGCCAGCTCACCGACAGGGGTGAACATTCAGTACTTC

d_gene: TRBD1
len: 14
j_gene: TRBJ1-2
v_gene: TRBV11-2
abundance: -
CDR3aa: CASSSRTGGLGYTF
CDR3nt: TGTGCCAGCAGCTCACGGACAGGGGGTCTCGGCTACACCTTC

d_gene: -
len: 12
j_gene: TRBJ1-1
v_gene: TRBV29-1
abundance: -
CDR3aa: CSVWDRNTEAFF
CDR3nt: TGCAGCGTTTGGGACCGGAACACTGAAGCTTTCTTT

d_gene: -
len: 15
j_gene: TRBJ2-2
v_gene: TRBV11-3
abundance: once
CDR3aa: CASSLEQANTGELFF
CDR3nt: TGTGCCAGCAGCTTAGAGCAGGCGAACACCGGGGAGCTGTTTTTT

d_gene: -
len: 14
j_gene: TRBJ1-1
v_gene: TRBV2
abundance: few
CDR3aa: CASTKQNPTTEAFF
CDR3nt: TGTGCCAGCACGAAACAGAACCCAACCACTGAAGCTTTCTTT

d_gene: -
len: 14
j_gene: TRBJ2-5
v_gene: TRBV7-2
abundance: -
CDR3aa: CASSLGGAKETQYF
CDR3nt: TGTGCCAGCAGCTTAGGGGGGGCGAAGGAGACCCAGTACTTC

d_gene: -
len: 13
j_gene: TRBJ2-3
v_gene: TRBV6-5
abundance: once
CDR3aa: CASRGGYTDTQYF
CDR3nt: TGTGCCAGCCGAGGAGGATACACAGATACGCAGTATTTT

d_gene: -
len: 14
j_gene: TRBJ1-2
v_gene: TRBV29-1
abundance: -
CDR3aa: CSVSGYERARGYTF
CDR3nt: TGCAGCGTTTCGGGGTATGAGAGGGCGCGAGGCTACACCTTC

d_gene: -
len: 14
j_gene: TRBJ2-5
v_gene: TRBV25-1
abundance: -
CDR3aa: CASSELAVQETQYF
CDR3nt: TGTGCCAGCAGTGAATTGGCGGTTCAAGAGACCCAGTACTTC